The TCR beta chain under discussion was sequenced for a study of blood T cells in healthy people across ages. Points from the study as a whole: TCR beta diversity per million T cells fell roughly linearly with age. Versus aged donors, long-lived donors had higher diversity and more naive CD4+ cells. It was found that TCR beta diversity correlated strongly with the percentage of naive T cells.

The CDR3 totals 14 residues. V lost 3 bases to trimming and J lost 6 bases; unmatched junction nucleotides: 0. Germline lookup yields CDR1 LGHDT and CDR2 YNNKEL (reference sequence). This clonotype was counted a few times. Its antigen is currently unknown. PCR was performed a second time for about 7 to 12 cycles using a sample-barcoded 5' primer and a J-beta primer mix. TCRdb independently ran MiXCR on the 5' RACE reads; one entry per CDR3 protein. The sample gives more than 1,000,000 distinct CDR3 sequences, under 30% of which show up once; approximately 0.75% is in the top ten. This same sample was also part of a study on T cells of mothers and their children. From that report: During the second PCR, the M1S primer introduced sample barcodes along with 2-4 random nucleotides.

The sequencing sample was made of blood. The origin of this receptor is a girl aged 2-9 years in good health. The rearrangement uses TRBV3-1 and TRBJ1-6; 9 bases agree with TRBD1. The CDR3 protein is CASSQTGGNSPLHF. The CDR3 coding sequence is TGTGCCAGCAGCCAGACAGGGGGTAATTCACCCCTCCACTTT.